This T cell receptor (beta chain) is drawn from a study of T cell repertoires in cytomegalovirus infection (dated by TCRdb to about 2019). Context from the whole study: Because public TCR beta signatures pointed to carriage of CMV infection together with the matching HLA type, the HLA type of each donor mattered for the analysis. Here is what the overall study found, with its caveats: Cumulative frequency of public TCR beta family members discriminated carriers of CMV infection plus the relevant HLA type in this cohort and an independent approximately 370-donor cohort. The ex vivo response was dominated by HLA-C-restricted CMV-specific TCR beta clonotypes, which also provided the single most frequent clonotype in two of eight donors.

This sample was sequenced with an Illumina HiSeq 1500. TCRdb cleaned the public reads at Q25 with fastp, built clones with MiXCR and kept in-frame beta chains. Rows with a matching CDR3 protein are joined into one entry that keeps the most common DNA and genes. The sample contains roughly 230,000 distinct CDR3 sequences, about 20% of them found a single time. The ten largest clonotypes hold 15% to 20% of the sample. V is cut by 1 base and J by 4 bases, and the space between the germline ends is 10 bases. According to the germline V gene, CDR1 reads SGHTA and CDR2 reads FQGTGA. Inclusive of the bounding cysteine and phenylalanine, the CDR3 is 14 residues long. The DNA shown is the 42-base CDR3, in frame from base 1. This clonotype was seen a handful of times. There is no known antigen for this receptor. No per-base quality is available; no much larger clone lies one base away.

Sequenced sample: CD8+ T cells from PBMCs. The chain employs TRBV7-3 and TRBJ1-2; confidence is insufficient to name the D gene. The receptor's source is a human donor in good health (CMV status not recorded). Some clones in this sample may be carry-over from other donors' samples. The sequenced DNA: TGTGCCAGCAGCTTAAAGGTCGGAACCTATGGCTACACCTTC. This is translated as CASSLKVGTYGYTF.